The 30 T cell receptor beta chains below all came from one sample that was sequenced in a study of tumor-infiltrating lymphocytes in oesophageal squamous cell carcinoma. TCRdb ran MiXCR on the PCR reads and lists one entry per CDR3 protein. This table holds 18,000 or so distinct CDR3 sequences, around two fifths found once. Source material: esophageal tumor tissue. The receptors were sampled from a male donor with esophageal squamous cell carcinoma.

This chain uses TRBV7-2 with TRBJ2-3; D is undetermined. This CDR3 is built from 14 residues. Between the trimmed V and J ends, which lost 6 bases and 6 bases, there was a span of 16 bases. Germline CDR1 is SGHTA and CDR2 is FQGNSA. Here the CDR3 reads CASSQRVLWDTQYF. CDR3 sequence (DNA): TGTGCCAGCAGTCAACGGGTCCTATGGGATACGCAGTATTTT.

The sample holds a few counts of this clonotype. V gene TRBV14 combines with J gene TRBJ2-5; D not certain. The germline CDR1 and CDR2 sequences are SGHDN and FVKESK. Trimming shortened V by 2 bases and J by 0 bases, and 10 bases separated the two germline ends. This CDR3 spans 15 amino acids. CDR3 sequence reads: CASSQYSPYQETQYF. In DNA, the CDR3 is TGTGCCAGCAGCCAATACAGTCCGTACCAAGAGACCCAGTACTTC.

The gene calls are TRBV28 and TRBJ2-3; 9 bases match TRBD2. Losses at the gene ends were 3 bases for V and 3 bases for J; bases not matched to a gene: 1. Germline loops: CDR1 MDHEN, CDR2 SYDVKM. There are 14 residues in the CDR3. The CDR3 is CASSFLAGTDTQYF. The CDR3 DNA follows: TGTGCCAGCAGTTTCCTAGCGGGAACAGATACGCAGTATTTT.

The chain joins TRBV6-1 to TRBJ2-7, with 10 nucleotides matching TRBD1. Near its end, the DNA agrees better with TRBJ2-5, so the J call may be wrong. This CDR3 contains 13 residues. Looked up from germline, CDR1 is MNHNS and CDR2 is SASEGT. For the CDR3, the DNA is TGTGCCAGCCGGGACAGGGGTTTAGAGACCCAGTACTTC. Translated, it gives CASRDRGLETQYF.

This clonotype was observed many times. One base away lies a much larger clone, so this may be a sequencing read error. The rearrangement links TRBV10-2 to TRBJ2-7, with TRBD2 identical over 8 bases. Germline V CDR1 and CDR2: WSHSY, SAAADI. The CDR3 consists of 15 residues. Trimming took 2 bases from V and 7 from J; bases not matched to a gene: 10. The CDR3 loop is CASSERLAGYNEQYF. The CDR3 DNA follows: TGCGCCAGCAGTGAGAGGTTAGCGGGATACAATGAGCAGTACTTC.

This clonotype is deemed medium-sized (0.01 to 0.1%). The germline gene is not matched at one end of the junction; a read error may be the cause. This sequence joins TRBV7-9 and TRBJ2-1; 9 nucleotides agree with TRBD1. The germline gives CDR1 SEHNR, CDR2 FQNEAQ (reference sequence). This CDR3 spans 13 amino acids. Here the CDR3 reads CASSFDRDRVSYF. CDR3 nucleotide sequence: TGTGCCAGCAGCTTCGACCGGGACAGGGTTTCTTACTTC. Full variable domain (outside the CDR3, taken from reference TRBV7-9 and TRBJ2-1): DTGVSQNPRHKITKRGQNVTFRCDPISEHNRLYWYRQTLGQGPEFLTYFQNEAQLEKSRLLSDRFSAERPKGSFSTLEIQRTEQGDSAMYLCASSFDRDRVSYFGPGTRLTVL.

This clonotype has only one observation. V gene TRBV12-3 or TRBV12-4 combines with J gene TRBJ2-1, with D maybe TRBD2 (6 bases). TRBJ2-5 explains the end of the DNA better; the J call may be wrong. The CDR3 extends over 15 amino acids. In nucleotides, the CDR3 is TGTGCCAGCAGTTTTACGGACCGGGCGGGGGAGACCCAGTACTTC. It translates to CASSFTDRAGETQYF.

This clonotype is categorized as large (0.1 to 1%). J is TRBJ2-7 and V is TRBV6-1; TRBD2 matches 8 bases. J was trimmed by 4 bases and V by 3 bases; bases with no gene match: 11. The CDR3 has 16 residues. CDR1 is MNHNS and CDR2 is SASEGT in the germline V gene. The CDR3 region has the DNA TGTGCCAGCAGTGATGCCAGCGGGGGCCGTCCATACGAGCAGTACTTC. Encoded protein: CASSDASGGRPYEQYF.

This clonotype was seen many times. This chain joins TRBV2 and TRBJ2-3; possibly TRBD1 or TRBD2 for D (6 bases each). This CDR3 spans 17 amino acids. Germline lookup yields CDR1 SNHLY and CDR2 FYNNEI. Trimming removed 4 bases from V and 0 bases from J, with 17 bases in between. This CDR3 is CASSVNGGPSSTDTQYF. The CDR3 nucleotides are TGTGCCAGCAGTGTAAATGGGGGGCCTTCTAGCACAGATACGCAGTATTTT.

This clonotype was detected many times. The V gene is TRBV7-9, the J gene TRBJ2-7; TRBD2 agrees at 8 bases. Germline assignment: CDR1 SEHNR and CDR2 FQNEAQ (reference sequence). This CDR3 is 17 amino acids long. V shed 3 bases, J shed 0 bases, and the junction held 10 bases outside the gene matches. In nucleotides, the CDR3 is TGTGCCAGCAGCTTTCCCCGAGCGGGGGAAAGCTCCTACGAGCAGTACTTC. As protein: CASSFPRAGESSYEQYF.

This clonotype was recorded once. This chain uses TRBV6-8 with TRBJ2-4; TRBD1 agrees at 11 bases. This CDR3 region has 16 residues. Germline V gene sequence: CDR1 MNHGY, CDR2 SAAAGT. Trimming cost V 2 bases and J 8 bases; bases outside gene matches: 8. CDR3 nucleotides: TGTGCCAGCAGTTACCAAGGACAGGGGGCTCAGTACATTCAGTACTTC. This gives the protein CASSYQGQGAQYIQYF.

This clonotype has a count of ten or more. V gene TRBV5-1 combines with J gene TRBJ1-1; D possibly corresponds to TRBD1 (6 bases). The CDR3 runs 14 residues. Germline V gives CDR1 SGHRS, CDR2 YFSETQ. V lost 2 bases and J lost 5, with 13 bases in between. The chain's CDR3 is CASSLNGGRTEAFF. CDR3 DNA: TGCGCCAGCAGCTTAAATGGGGGGCGAACTGAAGCTTTCTTT.

This clonotype is deemed medium-sized (0.01 to 0.1%). The chain links TRBV7-6 to TRBJ2-7, with D possibly matching TRBD1 (5 bases). Germline V gene lookup returns CDR1 SGHVS and CDR2 FNYEAQ. V was pared by 1 base and J by 6 bases, with 13 bases between. CDR3 length: 14 amino acids. CDR3 amino acids: CASSLGGPLGEQYF. CDR3 in DNA: TGTGCCAGCAGCTTAGGGGGCCCCCTCGGCGAGCAGTACTTC.

Note on this clonotype: This is likely a read error, given that the CDR3 carries no conserved phenylalanine or tryptophan at its end. The limits of the CDR3 on the DNA are not certain, so only TCRdb's listed CDR3 is given. The rearrangement links TRBV7-9 to TRBJ2-7; the table gives TRBD1 as D, unverified against the DNA. The CDR3 is 17 amino acids in total, end residues counted. CDR1 SEHNR and CDR2 FQNEAQ come from the germline V gene (reference sequence). The CDR3: CASSLRPGENYGYTFGS.

V is TRBV6-1 and J is TRBJ2-3; D uncertain. Deletions cut 6 bases from V and 5 bases from J, with 6 bases between. This CDR3 is 11 amino acids long. Per the germline V gene, CDR1 is MNHNS and CDR2 is SASEGT. In nucleotides, the CDR3 is TGTGCCAGCAGAGGAGAAGATACGCAGTATTTT. Amino acid sequence: CASRGEDTQYF.

This clonotype was observed at least ten times. The chain is built from TRBV6-6 and TRBJ1-2, with 7 nucleotides matching TRBD1. The germline V gene encodes CDR1 MNHNY and CDR2 SVGAGI (reference sequence). The V and J ends lost 0 bases and 2 bases, in that order; junction bases with no gene match: 9. CDR3 length equals 17 residues. The CDR3 sequence is CASSYSWIGQENYGYTF. The CDR3 coding sequence is TGTGCCAGCAGTTACTCGTGGATAGGACAGGAGAACTATGGCTACACCTTC.

V is TRBV5-1 and J is TRBJ2-1, with 9 bases matching TRBD1. The last part of the DNA fits TRBJ2-5 better; the J call may be wrong. This CDR3 comprises 14 residues. From germline, CDR1 is SGHRS and CDR2 YFSETQ. The CDR3 here is CASSLRTGEETQYF. DNA for the CDR3: TGCGCCAGCAGCTTGAGGACAGGGGAAGAGACCCAGTACTTC.

This clonotype has at least ten counts. The CDR3 region has the DNA TGCGCCAGCAGTGAAGCTAGCGGGAGAGGATTAGATACGCAGTATTTT. As protein: CASSEASGRGLDTQYF. The chain recombines TRBV10-2 with TRBJ2-3; 10 nucleotides agree with TRBD2. CDR3 size: 16 residues. Germline V gene lookup returns CDR1 WSHSY and CDR2 SAAADI. J gave up 5 bases and V 3 bases, and 8 bases lay outside the gene matches.

This clonotype is termed medium-sized. The rearrangement joins TRBV7-2 to TRBJ2-1; 9 nucleotides agree with TRBD2. The trim removed 4 bases at V and 5 bases at J, leaving 12 bases unmatched. This CDR3 region has 17 residues. CDR1 is SGHTA, CDR2 FQGNSA, per germline. In nucleotides, the CDR3 is TGTGCCAGCAGCTCCCCGGGGGGCGGGGGGGTCCACAATGAGCAGTTCTTC. This encodes CASSSPGGGGVHNEQFF.

This clonotype was seen repeatedly, ten times or more. The V gene is TRBV5-6, the J gene TRBJ2-5; 7 bases align to TRBD1. The CDR3 has 16 residues. Germline lookup yields CDR1 SGHDT and CDR2 YYEEEE. V gave up 0 bases and J gave up 3 bases; unmatched junction bases: 8. The CDR3 here is CASSLGAGTAEETQYF. CDR3 in DNA: TGTGCCAGCAGCTTGGGGGCCGGGACAGCAGAAGAGACCCAGTACTTC. The full variable domain, its missing parts supplied by reference TRBV5-6 and TRBJ2-5, is DAGVTQSPTHLIKTRGQQVTLRCSPKSGHDTVSWYQQALGQGPQFIFQYYEEEERQRGNFPDRFSGHQFPNYSSELNVNALLLGDSALYLCASSLGAGTAEETQYFGPGTRLLVL.

The chain links TRBV7-2 to TRBJ2-3, with TRBD2 matching 7 bases. Germline lookup yields CDR1 SGHTA and CDR2 FQGNSA. The V gene end was trimmed by 0 bases and the J gene end by 0 bases; junction bases not matched to a gene: 0. CDR3 length: 15 amino acids. The CDR3 DNA is TGTGCCAGCAGCTTAGCAGCGGGGAGCACAGATACGCAGTATTTT. Protein: CASSLAAGSTDTQYF.

This rearrangement joins TRBV9 to TRBJ2-1; D may match TRBD1 or TRBD2 (5 bases each). CDR1 and CDR2 (germline): SGDLS, YYNGEE. The CDR3 has 15 amino acids. Trimming left V 2 bases short and J 6 bases short, with 15 bases between. The CDR3 here is CASSVEGLAGNEQFF. CDR3 DNA sequence: TGTGCCAGCAGCGTTGAGGGGCTGGCTGGCAATGAGCAGTTCTTC.

This clonotype was recorded only once. The chain has TRBV7-3 and TRBJ2-2; 14 nucleotides match TRBD2. The CDR3 sequence is 18 residues long. V dropped 1 base and J dropped 4; count of bases not matched to a gene: 5. Germline V gene lookup returns CDR1 SGHTA and CDR2 FQGTGA. CDR3 protein: CASSLSPGLAGVTGELFF. The CDR3 DNA is TGTGCCAGCAGCTTAAGTCCGGGACTAGCGGGAGTCACCGGGGAGCTGTTTTTT.

Worth noting for this clonotype: Being one base from a much bigger clone, this may be a read error. This sequence joins TRBV18 and TRBJ2-7; D unresolved. TRBJ2-1 matches the DNA end more closely, so the J call is doubtful. Germline V gene data show CDR1 as KGHSH and CDR2 as LQKENI. This CDR3 is built from 15 residues. The DNA for the CDR3 is TGTGCCAGCTCGCACAACGGTGGCTCCTACAATGAGCAGTTCTTC. Translated, it gives CASSHNGGSYNEQFF.

The count of this clonotype is one. The chain carries TRBV12-3 or TRBV12-4 and TRBJ1-1; D possibly corresponds to TRBD1 (6 bases). The length of the CDR3 is 13 residues. V was clipped by 6 bases and J by 4 bases, with 12 bases between them. The CDR3 sequence: CASSLTGPTEAFF. The CDR3 region has the DNA TGTGCCAGCAGCCTTACAGGGCCCACTGAAGCTTTCTTT.

V usage is TRBV9 and J usage is TRBJ1-4, with TRBD1 identical over 8 bases. The CDR3 length is 17 residues. Looked up from germline, CDR1 is SGDLS and CDR2 is YYNGEE. Trimming cost V 5 bases and J 4 bases; bases outside gene matches: 13. CDR3 bases: TGTGCCAGCAGTCCCTCTAGGACAGGGTGGGGTAATGAAAAACTGTTTTTT. This translates into CASSPSRTGWGNEKLFF.

Remarks on this clonotype: Since the CDR3 does not end with the conserved phenylalanine or tryptophan, this likely comes from a read error. It is unclear where the CDR3 begins or ends on the DNA, so no DNA is shown, and the CDR3 is as TCRdb lists it. The CDR3 is CASSKGGS. This rearrangement joins TRBV7-6 to TRBJ2-7; the D call in the table, TRBD1, was not verified against the DNA. Counting both end residues, the CDR3 totals 8 amino acids. Germline lookup yields CDR1 SGHVS and CDR2 FNYEAQ.

In this sample, this clonotype is medium-sized (0.01 to 0.1%). The chain links TRBV7-2 to TRBJ2-3; TRBD2 might be the D (5 bases). Germline V gene data show CDR1 as SGHTA and CDR2 as FQGNSA. The V end was cut by 2 bases, the J end by 0 bases, with 9 bases between. CDR3 length: 15 residues. CDR3 bases: TGTGCCAGCAGCTTAAGGAGGCCCAGCACAGATACGCAGTATTTT. Translated, it gives CASSLRRPSTDTQYF.

There are many counts of this clonotype. A read error may explain this, as a much larger clone is one base away. The chain is built from TRBV7-2 and TRBJ2-1, with a tentative D call TRBD1 (5 bases). The CDR3 runs 17 residues. Germline V gives CDR1 SGHTA, CDR2 FQGNSA. Trimming shortened V by 5 bases and J by 10 bases, and 27 bases separated the two germline ends. In DNA, the CDR3 is TGTGCCAGCAGCCCTAGAAGCAGGGCCGCCCCGGTCCGCGAGCAGTTCTTC. Amino acids: CASSPRSRAAPVREQFF.

In this sample, this clonotype turned up many times. This chain links TRBV5-4 with TRBJ2-1; no reliable D call. Germline V gives CDR1 SGHNT, CDR2 YYREEE (reference sequence). CDR3 length: 13 amino acids. V lost 1 base, J lost 8 bases, and 10 bases lay in between. CDR3 loop: CASSLWSGDEQFF. The CDR3 coding sequence is TGTGCCAGCAGCTTGTGGTCCGGCGATGAGCAGTTCTTC.